The 21 T cell receptor beta chains given below trace back to one sample, sequenced in a study of blood T cell repertoires in COVID-19. Clones were sequenced by immunoSEQ multiplex PCR, and TCRdb holds only the in-frame ones, with some missing. Of about 260,000 clones in the sample, approximately 84% are singletons; the top ten hold around 1.8%. The material sequenced was peripheral blood. Receptors were obtained from a woman older than 75 with acute or convalescent COVID-19.

As DNA, the CDR3 is TGTGCCAGCAGAACCGGGACAGGGGCTGGAAACACCATATATTTT. As protein: CASRTGTGAGNTIYF. The chain employs TRBV2 and TRBJ1-3; the match to TRBD1 covers 10 bases. The CDR3 has 15 residues. V was clipped by 6 bases and J by 2 bases; unmatched bases: 4. Germline V CDR1 and CDR2: SNHLY, FYNNEI.

This chain joins TRBV18 and TRBJ1-1; D gene ambiguous. The CDR3 is made up of 13 amino acids. With 2 bases removed from V and 1 base from J, the gap between germline ends came to 5 bases. Germline values: CDR1 KGHSH, CDR2 LQKENI. CDR3 protein: CASSPSGNTEAFF. The CDR3 DNA sequence: TGTGCCAGCTCACCATCGGGGAACACTGAAGCTTTCTTT.

The rearrangement joins TRBV10-3 to TRBJ2-5; 7 bases are shared with TRBD2. Germline V gives CDR1 ENHRY, CDR2 SYGVKD. Losses at the gene ends were 2 bases for V and 2 bases for J; bases not matched to a gene: 5. The CDR3 covers 15 residues. CDR3 bases: TGTGCCATCAGTGAGGGGGGACTACCTCAAGAGACCCAGTACTTC. Translating it yields CAISEGGLPQETQYF.

This chain uses TRBV5-5 with TRBJ1-1; no firm D call. This CDR3 comprises 15 residues. Germline lookup yields CDR1 SGHKS and CDR2 YYEKEE (reference sequence). The V end lost 0 bases, the J end lost 1 base, and 10 bases lay between the germline ends. DNA of the CDR3: TGTGCCAGCAGCTTGGACATATCAGGGAACACTGAAGCTTTCTTT. Its translation is CASSLDISGNTEAFF.

This chain joins TRBV2 and TRBJ2-2; TRBD2 aligns across 14 bases. Germline values: CDR1 SNHLY, CDR2 FYNNEI. Trimming at V came to 7 bases and at J to 4 bases, leaving 11 bases not matched to a gene. The CDR3 has 18 amino acids. The CDR3 reads CASIRTSGGRRGTGELFF. The CDR3 nucleotides read TGTGCCAGCATAAGGACTAGCGGGGGGCGCCGCGGCACCGGGGAGCTGTTTTTT. Full variable domain (missing parts from reference TRBV2 and TRBJ2-2): EPEVTQTPSHQVTQMGQEVILRCVPISNHLYFYWYRQILGQKVEFLVSFYNNEISEKSEIFDDQFSVERPDGSNFTLKIRSTKLEDSAMYFCASIRTSGGRRGTGELFFGEGSRLTVL.

The chain uses TRBV2 and TRBJ2-5, with 8 bases aligning to TRBD1. Germline lookup yields CDR1 SNHLY and CDR2 FYNNEI. V shed 4 bases, J shed 5 bases, and the junction held 9 bases outside the gene matches. The CDR3 has 15 amino acids. The DNA of the CDR3 is TGTGCCAGCAGTGCTGACAGGGGTTATATGGAGACCCAGTACTTC. Translating gives CASSADRGYMETQYF.

V usage is TRBV7-9 and J usage is TRBJ2-3, with no clear D. Germline CDR1 reads SEHNR; CDR2 reads FQNEAQ (reference sequence). V shed 3 bases and J shed 4 bases, with 11 bases lying between them. The CDR3 has 14 residues. CDR3 nucleotides: TGTGCCAGCAGCTTGGCGGTTGCGGCAGATACGCAGTATTTT. Its protein product is CASSLAVAADTQYF.

V is TRBV4-1 and J is TRBJ1-2; no firm D call. V shed 4 bases and J shed 5 bases, with 14 bases lying between them. The CDR3 spans 14 residues. In germline, CDR1 is MGHRA, CDR2 YSYEKL. The CDR3 spells CASSRGRGDYGYTF. The CDR3 DNA is TGCGCCAGCAGCCGAGGGCGGGGAGATTATGGCTACACCTTC.

This clone was seen a handful of times. The same CDR3 is also encoded by other DNA sequences in this sample. V gene TRBV5-1 combines with J gene TRBJ2-5; TRBD2 agrees at 9 bases. The CDR3 is 15 residues long. Germline CDR1 and CDR2: SGHRS and YFSETQ. Trimming took 2 bases from V and 2 from J; bases not matched to a gene: 4. The CDR3 protein is CASSLLAGGQETQYF. For the CDR3, the DNA is TGCGCCAGCAGCTTACTGGCGGGGGGGCAAGAGACCCAGTACTTC.

The rearrangement uses TRBV18 and TRBJ2-7, with 9 bases that match TRBD2. The trim removed 5 bases at V and 6 bases at J, leaving 14 bases unmatched. Per germline, CDR1 KGHSH and CDR2 LQKENI. The CDR3 totals 16 residues. CDR3 residues: CASSTTSGTSSGEQYF. CDR3 nucleotides: TGTGCCAGCTCAACCACCAGTGGGACTAGCTCTGGCGAGCAGTACTTC.

The J gene is TRBJ1-2, the V gene TRBV7-9; possible D gene TRBD1, 6 bases. Per the germline V gene, CDR1 is SEHNR and CDR2 is FQNEAQ (reference sequence). The CDR3 spans 15 residues. Trimming stripped 5 bases from V and 0 bases from J, with 13 bases between. CDR3 in DNA: TGTGCCAGCAGCCCGAACAGGGAAACTAACTATGGCTACACCTTC. Amino acids: CASSPNRETNYGYTF.

V gene TRBV14 combines with J gene TRBJ2-7; tentatively, D is TRBD2 (5 bases). The CDR3 runs to 12 residues. CDR1 is SGHDN, CDR2 FVKESK, per germline. Trimming shortened V by 3 bases and J by 9 bases, and 12 bases separated the two germline ends. The CDR3 sequence is CASSQNRAGQYF. CDR3 sequence (DNA): TGTGCCAGCAGCCAGAATAGGGCGGGGCAGTACTTC.

The chain uses TRBV5-6 and TRBJ2-2; 9 nucleotides line up with TRBD1. The CDR3 contains 17 residues. Germline lookup yields CDR1 SGHDT and CDR2 YYEEEE. J gave up 3 bases and V 2 bases, and 8 bases lay outside the gene matches. The CDR3 DNA reads as TGTGCCAGCAGCTTTAAACCCGGGACAGGGCACACCGGGGAGCTGTTTTTT. Its translation is CASSFKPGTGHTGELFF.

V and J are TRBV6-2 or TRBV6-3 and TRBJ2-3; D is possibly TRBD1 (5 bases). The V gene's germline CDR1 is MNHEY and CDR2 SVGEGT. The ends were cut back, 2 bases at V and 2 bases at J, with 14 bases in the middle. This CDR3 comprises 16 residues. CDR3 sequence reads: CASSYRIDSTTDTQYF. DNA for the CDR3: TGTGCCAGCAGTTACCGAATAGACAGCACCACAGATACGCAGTATTTT.

This chain links TRBV2 with TRBJ1-4; 7 nucleotides agree with TRBD1. Germline-derived CDR1 and CDR2 are SNHLY and FYNNEI. The CDR3 has 14 amino acids. V lost 6 bases and J lost 4; bases outside the gene matches: 5. The CDR3 nucleotides read TGTGCCAGCAGGAAGGGACAGAATAATGAAAAACTGTTTTTT. This encodes CASRKGQNNEKLFF.

This clone was counted a single time. The chain combines TRBV29-1 with TRBJ2-3; 7 nucleotides match TRBD1. Germline V lookup: CDR1 SQVTM, CDR2 ANQGSEA. V dropped 3 bases and J dropped 5; count of bases not matched to a gene: 11. The CDR3 length is 15 residues. Here the CDR3 reads CSVEGTGTEKDTQYF. In nucleotides, the CDR3 is TGCAGCGTTGAGGGGACCGGGACAGAGAAAGATACGCAGTATTTT.

The genes are TRBV28 and TRBJ1-2; 8 positions match TRBD1. Germline V CDR1 and CDR2: MDHEN, SYDVKM. V shed 5 bases and J 4 bases; nucleotides not matched to a gene: 9. The CDR3 has 15 amino acids. In nucleotides, the CDR3 is TGTGCCAGCAGTCGCAATCGACAGGGGTCCTATGGCTACACCTTC. This encodes CASSRNRQGSYGYTF.

V and J are TRBV5-1 and TRBJ2-7; 7 bases match TRBD1. The J segment lost 0 bases and the V segment lost 3 bases, leaving 3 bases of the junction unmatched. Germline CDR1 and CDR2: SGHRS and YFSETQ. The CDR3 has 14 residues. The CDR3 region has the DNA TGCGCCAGCAGCTATGGGGACAGCTCCTACGAGCAGTACTTC. This gives the protein CASSYGDSSYEQYF.

The genes are TRBV6-2 or TRBV6-3 and TRBJ2-5; D uncertain. CDR1 and CDR2 from the germline V gene are MNHEY and SVGEGT. The CDR3 totals 13 residues. V was shortened by 3 bases and J by 4 bases, with 9 bases between the two germline ends. In nucleotides, the CDR3 is TGTGCCAGCAGTTATCAAGCCTCAGAGACCCAGTACTTC. Residues: CASSYQASETQYF.

The V and J genes are TRBV7-2 and TRBJ2-3; D is undetermined. The CDR3 sequence is 15 residues long. Per germline, CDR1 SGHTA and CDR2 FQGNSA. The V gene lost 3 bases and the J gene lost 4 bases, with 14 bases spanning the gap. CDR3 nucleotides: TGTGCCAGCAGCTTCGATCGCGGTGGTTCAGATACGCAGTATTTT. Its protein is CASSFDRGGSDTQYF.

This sequence joins TRBV28 and TRBJ1-1; D is perhaps TRBD1 (5 bases). V was cut by 8 bases and J by 0 bases, with 13 bases left in between. The CDR3 is made up of 14 amino acids. In germline, CDR1 is MDHEN, CDR2 SYDVKM. The CDR3 region is CASPKTGLNTEAFF. CDR3 sequence (DNA): TGTGCCAGCCCGAAAACAGGCCTGAACACTGAAGCTTTCTTT.